This T cell receptor beta chain emerged from a study of cytomegalovirus exposure and HLA in healthy donors (TCRdb year 2017). For the study in its entirety: An earlier analysis of 587 of the donors reported 250 to 300 Gb of sequence data and 95 million to 140 million unique TCR beta sequences obtained from approximately 180 million T cells. Rather than drawing on any new phenotypic data, the later analysis identified candidate immune exposures from TCR beta sequences and the way those sequences occurred across donors. A separate validation cohort of roughly 120 different subjects was used in addition to the 666-subject first cohort. All discovery cohort repertoires had been generated on a single sequencing platform. In a later analysis, previously published TCR beta repertoires from several hundred donors were re-analyzed and high-resolution HLA genotyping was added so that TCR occurrence patterns could be studied. The genetic ancestry cluster associated with self-reported Caucasian donors included roughly 84% of the 300 to 400 genotyped donors. In an earlier analysis of 587 of the donors, high-throughput TCR beta sequencing was used to judge whether each TCR beta V gene segment behaved as functional or pseudogenic. Using immunosequencing, the study profiled T cell repertoires from fewer than 700 subjects and related those repertoires to cytomegalovirus serostatus. Because of strong linkage in the cohort, four or five DR-DQ haplotypes were treated as single units for association and clustering. The study aimed to test whether signatures of past pathogen exposure could be identified by cataloging public T cell receptors. Class I and class II HLA loci were covered by the typing at four-digit resolution. Genome-wide SNP genotypes for about 65% of the 666 donors were used in a later genetic analysis, which treated that subset as a discovery cohort. Across some 400 genotyped donors of the cohort, an average of roughly 200,000 unique TCR beta nucleotide sequences per donor were sequenced, and roughly 18% of those sequences were non-productive. Around 330 gigabases of sequencing data and around 90 million unique TCR sequences made up an early release that covered under 750 HLA-typed donors. Donor age, sex, ethnicity and CMV serostatus were collected together with the repertoire data. To predict cytomegalovirus infection status, the study brought together high-throughput TCR immunosequencing, statistical association of individual TCRs with disease status, and machine learning. The number of typed donors differed by locus: 629-630 for A, B, C, DRB1 and DQB1; approximately 540 for DQA1; 606 for DPA1; and roughly 470 for DPB1. Here is what the overall study found, with its caveats: A further reported finding was that TCR beta sequences accurately predicted the HLA-A and HLA-B alleles for most subjects in the first cohort. Several of the top co-occurrence clusters appeared to be linked to parvovirus B19, influenza, CMV and Epstein-Barr virus, according to a later analysis. The authors suggested that the approach could potentially be extended to other disease states and immunological phenotypes. The classifier was reported to diagnose cytomegalovirus status with high specificity and sensitivity in both the original cohort and the validation cohort. In a later analysis, HLA-associated TCR beta chains showed more clonal expansion and lower generation probabilities than non-associated chains that were equally common. In a later genetic analysis, a missense DCLRE1C variant was associated with V-gene and J-gene trimming of TCR beta chains, and the association was replicated in an independent cohort. The study gave a list of about 150 TCR beta chains associated with cytomegalovirus. Because some donors lacked HLA typing at each locus, the association tests relied only on the typed subset. A later analysis found that TCR association rates varied across HLA loci, with DRB1 alleles showing the most associated TCRs and HLA-C alleles the fewest. According to a later analysis, most CMV-associated TCR beta chains appeared to be HLA-restricted, and the HLA associations seemed to be driven largely by CMV exposure. Immune exposure information for the cohort was limited to CMV serostatus. A cluster of highly shared sequence variants was judged likely to represent a technical artifact of the sequencing pipeline. The 87-base-pair reads could not distinguish some IMGT-functional V segments, including TRBV6-2 and TRBV6-3, so those segments were excluded. In vitro tests confirmed that a few of the cytomegalovirus-associated TCR beta chains recognize cytomegalovirus antigens. A later genetic analysis reported fewer N-insertions in productive TCRs among donors in an Asian-associated ancestry cluster than the roughly 640-donor mean. Roughly 15 rarely observed V segments, including chromosome 9 orphons, were excluded from the earlier analysis of some 590 of the donors because counts were too low. In a later analysis, 16,951 TCR beta sequences were associated with specific HLA alleles at a false discovery rate of 0.05. Presence/absence analyses assumed roughly uniform sequencing depth across donors, an assumption that may not hold. Correlated functional status among segregating V segments might reflect linkage disequilibrium, but an unknown experimental factor could not be ruled out. In this cohort, only TCR beta chains were sequenced, and detectable features were limited by the absence of alpha or paired-chain data. When HLA alleles, especially DR and DQ, strongly co-occurred, attributing TCR associations to individual alleles was difficult. While some public TCRs were present in many individuals, most TCR sequences turned up only very rarely across donors. Broadly in line with IMGT annotations, most TCR beta V segments showed up in productive rearrangements about 87% or about 30% of the time in an earlier analysis of approximately 640 of the donors.

Including the terminal cysteine and phenylalanine, the CDR3 comprises 16 residues. Only the CDR3 portion is preserved as DNA: 48 bases, with reading frame beginning at the first base. Cut back by 1 base and 3 bases, the V and J ends lie 14 bases apart. The germline V gene gives CDR1 as SGHRS and CDR2 as YFSETQ. Library construction relied on the immunoSEQ multiplex PCR assay. A mixture of 60 forward primers for TCR Vbeta segments and 13 reverse primers for TCR Jbeta segments was used in the multiplex PCR. The CDR3 region of rearranged TCR beta genes was amplified from genomic DNA by a multiplex PCR assay. On the Illumina HiSeq System, the amplified TCR beta libraries were sequenced as 87-base-pair reads. In the original analysis: Across the 500 to 700 repertoires, a later analysis counted approximately 83 million unique TCR beta chains, around 10 million of which were shared by at least two donors. Raw reads were error-corrected and collapsed into unique sequences by a nearest-neighbor algorithm in which closely related sequences were merged to remove PCR and sequencing errors. V, D and J gene segments were assigned by aligning CDR3 sequences to IMGT reference sequences. Each retained sequence needed at least a six-nucleotide match to both a V gene segment and a J gene segment. A rearrangement was called productive if the CDR3 had no stop codons and remained in frame with V and J, and every other rearrangement was called non-productive. Following IMGT convention, CDR3 was defined as the stretch from the second conserved V-encoded cysteine to the conserved J-encoded phenylalanine. The earlier analysis of roughly 590 of the donors excluded sequences that lacked an unambiguous match to a single V gene segment. An earlier analysis of fewer than 750 of the donors called V segments functional above 56.7% productive rearrangements and segregating when the between-donor standard deviation exceeded 5%. A statistical classification framework was built to diagnose cytomegalovirus status from the catalog of TCR beta chain sequences. In a later analysis, V and J genes were assigned by comparing TCR nucleotide sequences against IMGT/GENE-DB human TR gene sequences. A later analysis assigned CDR3 sequences and most-parsimonious VDJ recombination scenarios with the TCRdist pipeline. In a later analysis, each TCR beta chain was defined by its CDR3 amino acid sequence together with its V-gene family, and reads without a unique V-gene family were excluded. As a way to deal with suspected cross-contamination and a sequencing artifact, a later analysis dropped over 550 nucleotide sequences that were highly shared and had low generation probability. In a later analysis, a clonal expansion index was calculated for each public chain from normalized within-repertoire ranks of inferred template counts. A later analysis computed generation probabilities with a VDJ recombination model fitted to out-of-frame rearrangements, and checked the results against IGoR. A later analysis scored TCR-TCR, TCR-HLA and TCR-CMV co-occurrence with hypergeometric tests, applying a repertoire-size bias correction to TCR pairs. False discovery rates were estimated in a later analysis by permuting HLA or CMV assignments 20 times. In a later analysis, co-occurring TCRs were grouped with DBSCAN, and TCRdist sequence similarity was added when clustering was performed within HLA-allele-positive subsets. Repertoires with fewer than 30,000 or more than 120,000 public chains, plus five repertoires with anomalous nucleotide sharing, were excluded from co-occurrence clustering. The source is immuneACCESS, and TCRdb retained only in-frame sequences with V and J called. Part of the clones is not carried over; for the studies checked, unresolved V genes explain less than half of this, and the remainder is unexplained. V and J calls and clone size are those listed in that table; D and trimming were worked out from the DNA. Recorded for this sample are approximately 78,000 clones; approximately 84% of them occurred a single time. The ten largest clones take up 2% to 3% of the sample.

The cohort comprised fewer than 750 healthy bone marrow donors. At the time of sampling, every cohort member was nominally healthy, though immune exposures that went unrecorded were likely present. The donor tested CMV seronegative and was one of the 352 seronegative cohort members. A peripheral blood sample was collected from each donor, and TCR beta sequencing was performed on peripheral blood mononuclear cells. Genomic DNA extraction from the blood cell samples was performed with the Qiagen DNeasy Blood Extraction Kit. As concerns this clone: Its binding antigen is unknown. Base qualities were left out, and no much larger clone turns up one base away.

The sample taken for sequencing was PBMCs. The sequence is built from TRBV5-1 and TRBJ2-1, with TRBD1 perhaps the D gene, on 6 matching bases. The receptor was derived from a woman aged 45-60 years in good health and CMV-seronegative. In nucleotide form, the sequence is TGCGCCAGCAGCTTGCCAGGGGTAGCTGGCTACAATGAGCAGTTCTTC. It specifies CASSLPGVAGYNEQFF.